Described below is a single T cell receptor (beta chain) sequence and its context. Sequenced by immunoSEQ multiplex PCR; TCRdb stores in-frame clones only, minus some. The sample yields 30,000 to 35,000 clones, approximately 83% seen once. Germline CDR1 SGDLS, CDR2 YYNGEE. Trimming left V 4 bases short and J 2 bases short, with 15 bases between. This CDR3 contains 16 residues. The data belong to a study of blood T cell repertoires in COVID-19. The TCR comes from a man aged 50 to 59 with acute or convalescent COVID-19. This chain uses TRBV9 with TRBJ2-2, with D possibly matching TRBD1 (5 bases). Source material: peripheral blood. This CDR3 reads CASSPRRASNTGELFF. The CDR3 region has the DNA TGTGCCAGCAGCCCCCGCAGGGCTAGTAACACCGGGGAGCTGTTTTTT.